Presented here are 27 T cell receptor beta chains from one specimen sequenced in a study of T cells after posttransplantation cyclophosphamide. The data were produced by immunoSEQ multiplex PCR, yet TCRdb's version contains in-frame clones alone and is incomplete. The sample records 6,000 to 8,500 clones, around 92% being singletons. A marrow graft followed busulfan-fludarabine conditioning, with cyclophosphamide on days +3 and +4. The sequences come from PBMCs, collected about 1,500 days after allogeneic stem cell transplant with posttransplant cyclophosphamide. The source is a female patient aged 50-59 years who received an allogeneic stem cell transplant from a related donor, was CMV-positive, and had no GVHD. The graft donor may be the source of some T cells.

Only a few counts were recorded for this clone. This chain connects TRBV19 to TRBJ2-2; 10 bases are shared with TRBD2. J was trimmed by 0 bases and V by 9 bases; bases with no gene match: 16. Germline CDR1 LNHDA, CDR2 SQIVND (reference sequence). CDR3 length equals 19 residues. CDR3 region: CASEPGLAHVGSNTGELFF. For the CDR3, the DNA is TGTGCCAGCGAACCGGGACTAGCGCACGTCGGATCGAACACCGGGGAGCTGTTTTTT.

Remarks on this clone: At one end, the junction sequence differs from germline, possibly due to a read error. This chain joins TRBV7-2 and TRBJ2-5; TRBD1 matches 7 bases. The CDR3 runs to 14 residues. Germline-derived CDR1 and CDR2 are SGHTA and FQGNSA. The CDR3 bases are TGTGCCAGCAGCCCGACAGGGATCCAAGAGATCCAGTACTTC. Residues: CASSPTGIQEIQYF.

This clone occurred once. This chain uses TRBV4-1 with TRBJ2-7, with 7 nucleotides matching TRBD2. Per germline, CDR1 MGHRA and CDR2 YSYEKL. This CDR3 region has 15 residues. The ends lost 1 base at V and 2 bases at J; junction bases unmatched: 5. The DNA of the CDR3 is TGCGCCAGCAGCCAAGGGTGGGAGGGTACCTACGAGCAGTACTTC. It is translated as CASSQGWEGTYEQYF.

The rearrangement links TRBV14 to TRBJ2-5; D is unclear. The germline V gene has CDR1 SGHDN and CDR2 FVKESK. V was cut by 4 bases and J by 5 bases, with 20 bases left in between. CDR3 length equals 16 residues. The CDR3 protein is CASSPGLGFPAETQYF. CDR3 nucleotide sequence: TGTGCCAGCAGCCCCGGTTTGGGCTTTCCCGCGGAGACCCAGTACTTC.

This clone was detected only once. The chain combines TRBV18 with TRBJ2-5, with D possibly TRBD2 on 6 matching bases. Germline assignment: CDR1 KGHSH and CDR2 LQKENI. The ends were cut back, 3 bases at V and 4 bases at J, with 9 bases in the middle. The CDR3 length is 13 residues. The CDR3 DNA reads TGTGCCAGCTCACCCGCGGGATCAGAGACCCAGTACTTC. Protein sequence: CASSPAGSETQYF. The full variable domain, completed using reference TRBV18 and TRBJ2-5, is NAGVMQNPRHLVRRRGQEARLRCSPMKGHSHVYWYRQLPEEGLKFMVYLQKENIIDESGMPKERFSAEFPKEGPSILRIQQVVRGDSAAYFCASSPAGSETQYFGPGTRLLVL.

The chain carries TRBV5-1 and TRBJ1-2; 8 bases align to TRBD1. Germline CDR1 SGHRS, CDR2 YFSETQ. This CDR3 region has 16 residues. The ends lost 8 bases at V and 0 bases at J; junction bases unmatched: 12. The CDR3 sequence: CARMVGTGVANYGYTF. CDR3 DNA sequence: TGCGCCAGGATGGTCGGGACAGGCGTCGCTAACTATGGCTACACCTTC.

The V and J genes are TRBV5-1 and TRBJ2-3; 11 nucleotides match TRBD2. The CDR3 length is 15 residues. Germline V CDR1 and CDR2: SGHRS, YFSETQ. V lost 3 bases to trimming and J lost 5 bases; unmatched junction nucleotides: 5. The CDR3 here is CASSSLAGDGDTQYF. The CDR3 DNA reads TGCGCCAGCAGCTCACTAGCGGGAGATGGAGATACGCAGTATTTT.

The V gene is TRBV10-3, the J gene TRBJ1-5, with D possibly TRBD1 on 5 matching bases. The CDR3 has 14 residues. Germline CDR1 reads ENHRY; CDR2 reads SYGVKD. The germline V and J ends were trimmed by 6 bases and 5 bases, with 14 bases remaining between them. The CDR3 bases are TGTGCCATCAGGGGCAGGGAGGGCGATCAGCCCCAGCATTTT. Its protein is CAIRGREGDQPQHF.

This chain links TRBV19 with TRBJ2-7, with TRBD1 identical over 8 bases. The DNA end lines up better with TRBJ2-5; the J call may be wrong. This CDR3 region has 17 residues. Germline CDR1 reads LNHDA; CDR2 reads SQIVND (reference sequence). This chain's CDR3 is CASSKLQGGRLRETQYF. In DNA, the CDR3 is TGTGCCAGTAGTAAACTACAGGGGGGCCGACTACGTGAGACCCAGTACTTC.

J is TRBJ1-1 and V is TRBV5-4; D may be TRBD1 (5 bases). Between the trimmed V and J ends, which lost 0 bases and 1 base, there was a span of 10 bases. The CDR3 covers 15 residues. The germline CDR1 and CDR2 sequences are SGHNT and YYREEE (reference sequence). The CDR3 bases are TGTGCCAGCAGCTTGGTGCGGGGCGGGAACACTGAAGCTTTCTTT. Its protein product is CASSLVRGGNTEAFF. Together with reference TRBV5-4 and TRBJ1-1, the CDR3 gives the full variable domain: ETGVTQSPTHLIKTRGQQVTLRCSSQSGHNTVSWYQQALGQGPQFIFQYYREEENGRGNFPPRFSGLQFPNYSSELNVNALELDDSALYLCASSLVRGGNTEAFFGQGTRLTVV.

The chain employs TRBV7-6 and TRBJ2-3, with 10 nucleotides matching TRBD2. With V trimmed by 5 bases and J by 0 bases, 8 bases remained unmatched. The CDR3 is made up of 17 amino acids. Looked up from germline, CDR1 is SGHVS and CDR2 is FNYEAQ. The CDR3 region has the DNA TGTGCCAGCAGCGCACCTACTAGCGGGACTAGCACAGATACGCAGTATTTT. It yields the protein CASSAPTSGTSTDTQYF.

V gene TRBV28 combines with J gene TRBJ2-1; 9 nucleotides agree with TRBD2. The CDR3 extends over 16 amino acids. In germline, CDR1 is MDHEN, CDR2 SYDVKM. The V segment lost 1 base and the J segment 7 bases; nucleotides outside the gene matches: 8. Here the CDR3 DNA reads TGTGCCAGCAGTTTATTGGGTAGCGGGAGTGATAATGAGCAGTTCTTC. Translated: CASSLLGSGSDNEQFF. The entire variable domain, with the rest obtained from reference TRBV28 and TRBJ2-1, is as follows: DVKVTQSSRYLVKRTGEKVFLECVQDMDHENMFWYRQDPGLGLRLIYFSYDVKMKEKGDIPEGYSVSREKKERFSLILESASTNQTSMYLCASSLLGSGSDNEQFFGPGTRLTVL.

This chain connects TRBV6-6 to TRBJ2-7; the D gene is possibly TRBD2 (6 bases). The V end lost 6 bases, the J end lost 6 bases, and 12 bases lay between the germline ends. This CDR3 comprises 12 residues. Germline CDR1 MNHNY, CDR2 SVGAGI (reference sequence). CDR3 loop: CASRGTDREQYF. CDR3 sequence (DNA): TGTGCCAGCAGAGGGACTGACCGCGAGCAGTACTTC.

The chain has TRBV10-3 and TRBJ2-3; D possibly corresponds to TRBD2 (6 bases). Germline CDR1 is ENHRY and CDR2 is SYGVKD. Deletions cut 8 bases from V and 4 bases from J, with 19 bases between. The CDR3 extends over 15 amino acids. Here the CDR3 reads CAIGRDGSGSDTQYF. The CDR3 DNA is TGTGCCATCGGCCGCGACGGGAGCGGGTCAGATACGCAGTATTTT.

The V call is TRBV19, the J call TRBJ2-5; a possible D gene is TRBD2 (5 bases). The CDR3 runs to 13 residues. V was trimmed by 6 bases and J by 2 bases, leaving 10 bases between them. Germline V lookup: CDR1 LNHDA, CDR2 SQIVND (reference sequence). CDR3 residues: CASRALGQETQYF. CDR3 in DNA: TGTGCCAGTAGAGCACTAGGGCAAGAGACCCAGTACTTC.

The V and J genes are TRBV5-4 and TRBJ1-1, with a weak D call TRBD1 (6 bases). The CDR3 totals 20 residues. Between the trimmed V and J ends, which lost 3 bases and 0 bases, there was a span of 27 bases. CDR1 and CDR2 from the germline V gene are SGHNT and YYREEE (reference sequence). CDR3 sequence reads: CASSSNRADPNLYMNTEAFF. CDR3 bases: TGTGCCAGCAGCTCAAACAGGGCTGACCCAAACCTTTACATGAACACTGAAGCTTTCTTT.

The chain is built from TRBV6-5 and TRBJ1-2; D call uncertain. This CDR3 comprises 14 residues. Trimming took off 0 bases at V and 11 bases at J, with 16 bases between the two ends. Per the germline V gene, CDR1 is MNHEY and CDR2 is SVGAGI. In nucleotides, the CDR3 is TGTGCCAGCAGTTACTCGCTAAGACTGAGGGCATACACCTTC. This sequence encodes CASSYSLRLRAYTF.

The chain links TRBV4-1 to TRBJ1-1, with TRBD1 matching over 7 bases. CDR1 is MGHRA and CDR2 is YSYEKL in the germline V gene. This CDR3 has 13 amino acids. The trim removed 1 base at V and 6 bases at J, leaving 2 bases unmatched. The CDR3 sequence: CASSQGQGSEAFF. The CDR3 DNA follows: TGCGCCAGCAGCCAAGGACAGGGCTCTGAAGCTTTCTTT.

This chain joins TRBV7-8 and TRBJ2-7; 8 bases are a match to TRBD1. Losses at the gene ends were 5 bases for V and 1 base for J; bases not matched to a gene: 4. There are 14 residues in the CDR3. Germline CDR1 reads SGHVS; CDR2 reads FQNEAQ. CDR3 protein: CASSADRGSYEQYF. CDR3 bases: TGTGCCAGCAGCGCCGACAGGGGTTCCTACGAGCAGTACTTC. The full variable domain, its missing parts supplied by reference TRBV7-8 and TRBJ2-7, is GAGVSQSPRYKVAKRGQDVALRCDPISGHVSLFWYQQALGQGPEFLTYFQNEAQLDKSGLPSDRFFAERPEGSVSTLKIQRTQQEDSAVYLCASSADRGSYEQYFGPGTRLTVT.

The gene calls are TRBV4-2 and TRBJ1-5; TRBD1 aligns across 10 bases. Trimming took 1 base from V and 1 from J; bases not matched to a gene: 7. This CDR3 is built from 18 residues. Germline CDR1 reads LGHNA; CDR2 reads YNFKEQ. This CDR3 reads CASSQAGTGDWSNQPQHF. CDR3 bases: TGTGCCAGCAGCCAAGCCGGGACAGGGGATTGGAGCAATCAGCCCCAGCATTTT.

CDR3 loop: CASRRRTETYNEQFF. DNA of the CDR3: TGCGCCAGCCGCCGACGAACAGAGACCTACAATGAGCAGTTCTTC. The chain couples TRBV5-1 to TRBJ2-1, with D hard to call. Per the germline V gene, CDR1 is SGHRS and CDR2 is YFSETQ. V was cut by 7 bases and J by 2 bases, with 16 bases left in between. CDR3 length equals 15 residues.

The CDR3 protein is CATSRTAGGLNEQFF. In DNA form, the CDR3 reads TGTGCCACCAGCAGAACGGCGGGAGGGCTCAATGAGCAGTTCTTC. The V gene is TRBV15, the J gene TRBJ2-1, with 9 bases fitting TRBD2. Germline CDR1 and CDR2: LNHNV and YYDKDF (reference sequence). V lost 2 bases, J lost 6 bases, and 5 bases stayed unmatched. This CDR3 is 15 amino acids long.

V is TRBV4-1 and J is TRBJ1-2; 7 bases align to TRBD1. Germline V lookup: CDR1 MGHRA, CDR2 YSYEKL. There are 13 residues in the CDR3. After removal of 0 bases from V and 7 bases from J, the junction contained 2 bases not matched to a gene. The CDR3 loop is CASSQDTGAGYTF. CDR3 coding DNA: TGCGCCAGCAGCCAAGACACAGGGGCTGGCTACACCTTC.

The count of this clone is one. This chain links TRBV18 with TRBJ2-7; 15 bases line up with TRBD2. This CDR3 is 16 amino acids long. V dropped 3 bases and J dropped 5; count of bases not matched to a gene: 5. CDR1 is KGHSH and CDR2 is LQKENI in the germline V gene. The CDR3 DNA reads as TGTGCCAGCTCACCTGGACTAGCGGGAGGGCCCCACGAGCAGTACTTC. This translates into CASSPGLAGGPHEQYF.

The rearrangement uses TRBV27 and TRBJ1-4; D call uncertain. Between the trimmed V and J ends, which lost 5 bases and 0 bases, there was a span of 13 bases. Germline V gives CDR1 MNHEY, CDR2 SMNVEV (reference sequence). The CDR3 contains 16 residues. CDR3 sequence (DNA): TGTGCCAGCAGTCCCTCGAACTATGCAACTAATGAAAAACTGTTTTTT. This sequence encodes CASSPSNYATNEKLFF.

The table lists this clone with a count of one. The V gene is TRBV6-6, the J gene TRBJ2-5, with 7 positions matching TRBD2. This CDR3 spans 16 amino acids. In germline, CDR1 is MNHNY, CDR2 SVGAGI (reference sequence). The junction had 12 bases not matched to a gene; V was cut back by 6 bases and J by 2 bases. CDR3 nucleotides: TGTGCCAGCAGGTCGCGGGCTAGCGGACTACAAGAGACCCAGTACTTC. This translates into CASRSRASGLQETQYF.

V gene TRBV21-1 combines with J gene TRBJ2-3; TRBD2 is the table's D call and was not checked against the DNA. TRBV21-1 is listed as a pseudogene. The CDR3 runs to 14 residues. CDR3 amino acids: CASSIGGSTDTQYF. DNA for the CDR3: TGTGCCAGCAGCATCGGCGGAAGCACAGATACGCAGTATTTT.